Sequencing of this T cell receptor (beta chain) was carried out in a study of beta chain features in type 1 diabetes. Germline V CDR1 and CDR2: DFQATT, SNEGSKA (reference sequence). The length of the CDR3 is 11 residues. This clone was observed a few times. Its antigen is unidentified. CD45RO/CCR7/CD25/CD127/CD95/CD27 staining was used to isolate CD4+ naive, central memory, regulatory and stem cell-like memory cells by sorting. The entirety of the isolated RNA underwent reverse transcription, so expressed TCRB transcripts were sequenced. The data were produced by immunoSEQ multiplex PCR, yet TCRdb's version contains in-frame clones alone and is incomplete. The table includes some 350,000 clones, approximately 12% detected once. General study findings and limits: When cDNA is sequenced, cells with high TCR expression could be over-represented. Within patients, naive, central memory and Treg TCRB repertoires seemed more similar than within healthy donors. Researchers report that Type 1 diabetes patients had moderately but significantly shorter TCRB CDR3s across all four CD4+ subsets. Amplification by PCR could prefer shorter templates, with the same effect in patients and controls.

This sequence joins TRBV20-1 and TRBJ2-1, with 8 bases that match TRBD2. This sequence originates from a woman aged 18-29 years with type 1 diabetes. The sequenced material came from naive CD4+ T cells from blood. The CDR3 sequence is CSGGAYNEQFF. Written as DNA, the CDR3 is TGCAGCGGGGGGGCCTACAATGAGCAGTTCTTC.